A single sample gave rise to the 8 T cell receptor beta chains below, sequenced in a study of shared clonotypes between healthy human individuals. Naive CD8 cells were CD45RO-negative, positively selected for CCR7, excluding terminally differentiated effector memory CD45RA+ cells. Assay: immunoSEQ multiplex PCR; the TCRdb copy retains only in-frame clones and omits some. The sample contains roughly 650,000 clones, roughly 95% of which appear only once. The sample was naive CD8+ T cells sorted from blood. The receptors shown here come from a woman aged 30 to 39 in good health.

The J gene is TRBJ2-1, the V gene TRBV13, with D possibly matching TRBD2 (7 bases). This CDR3 comprises 15 residues. Deletions cut 7 bases from V and 10 bases from J, with 23 bases between. CDR1 PRHDT and CDR2 FYEKMQ come from the germline V gene (reference sequence). This CDR3 reads CASISRRGGGIEQFF. CDR3 nucleotide sequence: TGTGCCAGCATCTCTCGAAGGGGGGGCGGGATAGAGCAGTTCTTC. Based on the CDR3 plus reference TRBV13 and TRBJ2-1, the full variable domain is AAGVIQSPRHLIKEKRETATLKCYPIPRHDTVYWYQQGPGQDPQFLISFYEKMQSDKGSIPDRFSAQQFSDYHSELNMSSLELGDSALYFCASISRRGGGIEQFFGPGTRLTVL.

Concerning this clone: Other DNA sequences in the sample encode the same CDR3. This CDR3 reads CASSLQTSGYEQYF. CDR3 nucleotide sequence: TGTGCCAGCAGTTTACAGACTAGCGGCTACGAGCAGTACTTC. The J gene is TRBJ2-7, the V gene TRBV27; TRBD2 matches at 9 bases. The germline CDR1 and CDR2 sequences are MNHEY and SMNVEV (reference sequence). V trimming: 2 bases; J trimming: 3 bases; junction bases outside the gene matches: 2. CDR3 length equals 14 residues.

The chain links TRBV27 to TRBJ1-5, with D perhaps TRBD1 (6 bases). Trimming pared 4 bases from V and 6 bases from J, leaving 19 bases between. Germline values: CDR1 MNHEY, CDR2 SMNVEV (reference sequence). The CDR3 runs 16 residues. CDR3 in amino acids: CASSSIPQGLGQPQHF. DNA of the CDR3: TGTGCCAGCAGTTCAATACCACAGGGACTTGGTCAGCCCCAGCATTTT.

J is TRBJ2-7 and V is TRBV5-1; TRBD1 matches at 7 bases. The CDR3 spans 13 residues. V was pared by 4 bases and J by 2 bases, with 3 bases of the junction left unmatched. Germline loops: CDR1 SGHRS, CDR2 YFSETQ. This CDR3 reads CASSRDSPYEQYF. CDR3 coding DNA: TGCGCCAGCAGCCGGGACAGTCCCTACGAGCAGTACTTC.

The CDR3 is CASSWREGYNEQFF. The CDR3 DNA reads as TGTGCCAGCAGCTGGCGGGAGGGGTACAATGAGCAGTTCTTC. This chain links TRBV7-2 with TRBJ2-1; 9 bases map to TRBD2. J gave up 4 bases and V 4 bases, and 2 bases lay outside the gene matches. The CDR3 loop spans 14 amino acids. The germline CDR1 and CDR2 sequences are SGHTA and FQGNSA.

V gene TRBV11-2 combines with J gene TRBJ2-5; 14 nucleotides align to TRBD2. Germline V gene sequence: CDR1 SGHAT, CDR2 FQNNGV. The length of the CDR3 is 18 residues. The J segment lost 1 base and the V segment lost 5 bases, leaving 9 bases of the junction unmatched. The CDR3 DNA sequence: TGTGCCAGCAGCCAAGGGACTAGCGGGAGTTTTTTCCAAGAGACCCAGTACTTC. Encoded protein: CASSQGTSGSFFQETQYF.

The chain couples TRBV27 to TRBJ2-7, with TRBD2 matching over 14 bases. J was trimmed by 4 bases and V by 6 bases; bases with no gene match: 5. CDR1 is MNHEY, CDR2 SMNVEV, per germline (reference sequence). The CDR3 totals 15 residues. CDR3 region: CASRVGTSGSYEQYF. CDR3 DNA: TGTGCCAGCAGAGTGGGGACTAGCGGGAGTTACGAGCAGTACTTC.

Only one count was recorded for this clone. The CDR3 region has the DNA TGTGCCAGCAGCGCCGAAGACGGCTACGAGCAGTACTTC. This gives the protein CASSAEDGYEQYF. V gene TRBV9 combines with J gene TRBJ2-7, with D uncertain. The CDR3 totals 13 residues. The V gene's germline CDR1 is SGDLS and CDR2 YYNGEE. Trimming took off 3 bases at V and 3 bases at J, with 10 bases between the two ends. The full variable domain, in which reference TRBV9 and TRBJ2-7 provide the parts outside the CDR3, is DSGVTQTPKHLITATGQRVTLRCSPRSGDLSVYWYQQSLDQGLQFLIQYYNGEERAKGNILERFSAQQFPDLHSELNLSSLELGDSALYFCASSAEDGYEQYFGPGTRLTVT.